A selection of T cell receptor beta chains follows, all from one sample in a study of blood T cell repertoires in COVID-19. TCRdb's table, derived via immunoSEQ multiplex PCR, lists solely in-frame clones and lacks some. The table records over 70,000 clones, around 88% of them present only once. Sequencing was carried out using peripheral blood. These TCRs come from a woman older than 75 with acute or convalescent COVID-19. Each CDR3 is given with its conserved first and last residue. The order of the fields is CDR3 length, J gene, V gene, clone size, D gene, CDR3 protein, CDR3 DNA. A D gene is named only where the DNA matches it firmly. Rows may omit the clone size; those that give it use once, few, many or a size class.

13,TRBJ2-1,TRBV12-3/TRBV12-4,.,.,CASNDYRGNEQFF,TGTGCCAGCAACGACTACCGGGGCAATGAGCAGTTCTTC
17,TRBJ2-1,TRBV5-1,.,TRBD2,CASAQGLAGGAHNEQFF,TGCGCCAGCGCTCAGGGACTAGCGGGGGGGGCACACAATGAGCAGTTCTTC
19,TRBJ2-2,TRBV27,.,TRBD1,CASSLSGTGQSGFTGELFF,TGTGCCAGCAGTTTATCTGGGACAGGACAATCTGGATTCACCGGGGAGCTGTTTTTT
17,TRBJ2-1,TRBV11-3,few,TRBD2,CASSGTSGRADSDEQFF,TGTGCCAGCAGCGGGACTAGCGGGAGGGCCGACAGCGATGAGCAGTTCTTC
13,TRBJ1-5,TRBV7-9,.,.,CASSLASNQPQHF,TGTGCCAGCAGCTTAGCCAGTAATCAGCCCCAGCATTTT
15,TRBJ1-1,TRBV5-1,once,TRBD1,CASSDEDRRPPEAFF,TGCGCCAGCAGCGACGAGGACAGGCGCCCCCCTGAAGCTTTCTTT
16,TRBJ1-2,TRBV10-3,.,TRBD1,CAISEPYRGRTYGYTF,TGTGCCATCAGTGAACCCTACAGGGGGCGCACCTATGGCTACACCTTC
17,TRBJ1-6,TRBV9,.,.,CASSVEGRGSYNSPLHF,TGTGCCAGCAGCGTAGAGGGGAGGGGCTCCTATAATTCACCCCTCCACTTT
14,TRBJ2-7,TRBV3-1/TRBV3-2,.,TRBD2,CASSQTSGGREQYF,TGTGCCAGCAGCCAAACTAGCGGGGGCCGCGAGCAGTACTTC
14,TRBJ1-2,TRBV28,.,.,CASSPGGINYGYTF,TGTGCCAGCAGCCCCGGGGGGATCAACTATGGCTACACCTTC
14,TRBJ2-7,TRBV18,.,.,CASSPDRNSYEQYF,TGTGCCAGCTCACCGGACAGAAACTCCTACGAGCAGTACTTC
13,TRBJ1-1,TRBV5-4,.,.,CASSLQGNTEAFF,TGTGCCAGCAGCTTGCAGGGCAACACTGAAGCTTTCTTT
13,TRBJ2-5,TRBV7-2,.,.,CASSLSTFQTQYF,TGTGCCAGCAGCTTATCGACTTTCCAGACCCAGTACTTC
12,TRBJ1-1,TRBV2,.,.,CASNPRNTEAFF,TGTGCCAGCAACCCGAGGAACACTGAAGCTTTCTTT
16,TRBJ1-1,TRBV28,.,TRBD1,CASTKSTGTGNTEAFF,TGTGCCAGCACCAAGAGTACCGGGACAGGGAACACTGAAGCTTTCTTT
15,TRBJ1-2,TRBV19,.,.,CASSATGRANYGYTF,TGTGCCAGTAGTGCGACCGGGAGGGCGAACTATGGCTACACCTTC